This T cell receptor (beta chain) was observed in a study of cytomegalovirus exposure and HLA in healthy donors. CDR3 length: 16 amino acids. Germline CDR1 LGHNA, CDR2 YSLEER. With 60 Vbeta and 13 Jbeta primers, the PCR was carried out. Produced via immunoSEQ multiplex PCR; TCRdb's table is partial and in-frame only. Seen here are approximately 160,000 clones, 77% observed once, and the top ten hold roughly 2.6%. In this sample, this clone turned up a few times. The origin of this receptor is a woman aged 40 to 55 in good health and CMV-seropositive. The J gene is TRBJ2-5, the V gene TRBV4-3; no clear D. The J call may be wrong; the DNA end is better matched by TRBJ2-7. Material for sequencing was PBMCs. CDR3 DNA: TGCGCCAGCAGCCAAGATTTCCAGGCCCTCTCCTACGAGCAGTACTTC. Protein sequence: CASSQDFQALSYEQYF.